The present T cell receptor (beta chain) was sequenced within a study of CD8+CD57+ T cells in acquired aplastic anemia. Those patients picked for sequencing had displayed CD8+CD57+ cell expansion on flow cytometry. The cohort consisted entirely of patients having severe acquired aplastic anemia. Patients had not yet gotten any therapy when their blood was taken for sampling. Concerning this clonotype: The antigen remains unidentified.

It was genomic DNA that served as the template for profiling TCR beta VDJ and CDR3. TCRdb re-analysed the reads in MiXCR, keeping a single row per CDR3 protein. The sample holds 200,000 to 250,000 distinct CDR3 sequences, around 49% seen once. Germline V CDR1 and CDR2: LNHNV, YYDKDF (reference sequence). CDR3 length equals 17 residues. Findings of the study overall: Statistical testing detected no significant gap in CD8+ Simpson's diversity between patients and controls.

The source of this sequence is a human donor with aplastic anemia. What was sequenced was sorted CD4+, CD8+, or CD8+CD57+ T cells (not recorded which) from PBMCs. V usage is TRBV15 and J usage is TRBJ2-7, with 7 nucleotides matching TRBD2. The J call may be faulty, since TRBJ2-1 better matches the DNA end. Here the CDR3 DNA reads TGTGCCACCAGCACCATCGCGGGGGATCTGGGTCCCTACGAGCAGTTCTTC. Its translation: CATSTIAGDLGPYEQFF.